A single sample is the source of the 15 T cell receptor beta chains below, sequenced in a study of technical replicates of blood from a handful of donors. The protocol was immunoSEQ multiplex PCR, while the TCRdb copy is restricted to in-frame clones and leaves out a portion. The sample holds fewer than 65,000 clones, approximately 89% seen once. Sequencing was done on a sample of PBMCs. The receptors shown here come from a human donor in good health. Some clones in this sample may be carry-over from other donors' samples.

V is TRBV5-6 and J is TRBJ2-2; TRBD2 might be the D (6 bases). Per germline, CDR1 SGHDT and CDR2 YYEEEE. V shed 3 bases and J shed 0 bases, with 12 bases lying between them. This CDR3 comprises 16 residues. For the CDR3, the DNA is TGTGCCAGCAGCTGGGACTCCTTAACGAACACCGGGGAGCTGTTTTTT. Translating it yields CASSWDSLTNTGELFF.

CDR3 DNA: TGTGCCATCAGTGCCGGGACTGGGAGCTACGAGCAGTACTTC. This codes for CAISAGTGSYEQYF. This chain links TRBV10-3 with TRBJ2-7; perhaps TRBD2 as D (6 bases). Germline CDR1 is ENHRY and CDR2 is SYGVKD. The CDR3 spans 14 residues. V gave up 4 bases and J gave up 3 bases, with 13 bases separating them.

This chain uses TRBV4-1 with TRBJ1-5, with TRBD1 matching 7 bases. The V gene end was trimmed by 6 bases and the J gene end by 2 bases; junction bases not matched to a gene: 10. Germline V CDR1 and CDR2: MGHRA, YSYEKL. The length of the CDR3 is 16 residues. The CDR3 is CASSHNDRVGNQPQHF. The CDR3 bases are TGCGCCAGCAGTCATAACGACAGGGTAGGCAATCAGCCCCAGCATTTT.

The CDR3 sequence is CASGTGWDGYTF. The CDR3 DNA is TGTGCCAGCGGAACAGGGTGGGATGGCTACACCTTC. The V gene is TRBV9, the J gene TRBJ1-2; possible D gene TRBD1, 6 bases. CDR1 and CDR2 (germline): SGDLS, YYNGEE. This CDR3 has 12 amino acids. Between the trimmed V and J ends, which lost 7 bases and 6 bases, there was a span of 13 bases.

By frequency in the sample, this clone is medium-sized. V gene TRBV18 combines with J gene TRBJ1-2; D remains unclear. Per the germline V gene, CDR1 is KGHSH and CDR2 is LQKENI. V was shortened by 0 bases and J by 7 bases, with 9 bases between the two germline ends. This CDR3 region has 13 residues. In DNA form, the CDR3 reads TGTGCCAGCTCACCACCCGGGGTGAGTGGCTACACCTTC. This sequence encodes CASSPPGVSGYTF.

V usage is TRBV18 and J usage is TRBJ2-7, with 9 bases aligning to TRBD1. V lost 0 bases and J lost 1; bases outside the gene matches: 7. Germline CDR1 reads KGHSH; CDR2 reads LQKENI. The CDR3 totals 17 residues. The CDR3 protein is CASSPPGWGTGSYEQYF. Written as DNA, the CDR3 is TGTGCCAGCTCACCACCTGGGTGGGGGACAGGGTCCTACGAGCAGTACTTC. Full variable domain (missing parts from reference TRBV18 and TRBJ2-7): NAGVMQNPRHLVRRRGQEARLRCSPMKGHSHVYWYRQLPEEGLKFMVYLQKENIIDESGMPKERFSAEFPKEGPSILRIQQVVRGDSAAYFCASSPPGWGTGSYEQYFGPGTRLTVT.

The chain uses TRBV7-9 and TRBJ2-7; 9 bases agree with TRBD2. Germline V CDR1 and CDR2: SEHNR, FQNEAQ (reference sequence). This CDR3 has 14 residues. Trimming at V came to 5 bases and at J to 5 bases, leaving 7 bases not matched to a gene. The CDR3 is CASSLPGLADEQYF. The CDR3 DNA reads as TGTGCCAGCAGCCTACCGGGACTAGCTGACGAGCAGTACTTC.

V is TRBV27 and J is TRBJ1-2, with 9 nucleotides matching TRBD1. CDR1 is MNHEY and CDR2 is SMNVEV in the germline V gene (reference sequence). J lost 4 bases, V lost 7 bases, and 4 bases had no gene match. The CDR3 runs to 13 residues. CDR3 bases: TGTGCCAGCAAGGACAGGGGAGGCTATGGCTACACCTTC. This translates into CASKDRGGYGYTF.

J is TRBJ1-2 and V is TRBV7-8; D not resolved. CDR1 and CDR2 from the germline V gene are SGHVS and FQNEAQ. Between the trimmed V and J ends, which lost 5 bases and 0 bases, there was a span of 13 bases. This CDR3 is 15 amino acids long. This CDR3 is CASSHRRAANYGYTF. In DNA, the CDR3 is TGTGCCAGCAGCCACCGGAGGGCGGCTAACTATGGCTACACCTTC.

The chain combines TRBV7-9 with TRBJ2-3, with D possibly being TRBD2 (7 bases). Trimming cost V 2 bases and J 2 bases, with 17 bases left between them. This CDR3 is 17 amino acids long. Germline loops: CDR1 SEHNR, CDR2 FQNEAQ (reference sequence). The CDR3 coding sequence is TGTGCCAGCAGCTTACGTAGGTCGGGGGGCCACACAGATACGCAGTATTTT. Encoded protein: CASSLRRSGGHTDTQYF.

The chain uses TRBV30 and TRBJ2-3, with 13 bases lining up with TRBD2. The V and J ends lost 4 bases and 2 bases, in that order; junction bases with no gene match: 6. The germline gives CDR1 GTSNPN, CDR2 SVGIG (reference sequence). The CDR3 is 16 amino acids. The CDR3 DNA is TGTGCCTGGACGAACGGACTAGCGGGAGCCACAGATACGCAGTATTTT. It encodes CAWTNGLAGATDTQYF.

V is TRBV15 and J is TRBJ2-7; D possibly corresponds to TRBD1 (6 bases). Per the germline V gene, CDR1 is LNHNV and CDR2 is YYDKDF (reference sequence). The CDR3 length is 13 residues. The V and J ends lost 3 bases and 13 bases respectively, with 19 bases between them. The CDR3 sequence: CATSRGDMPNPYF. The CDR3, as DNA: TGTGCCACCAGCAGGGGGGACATGCCCAATCCTTACTTC.

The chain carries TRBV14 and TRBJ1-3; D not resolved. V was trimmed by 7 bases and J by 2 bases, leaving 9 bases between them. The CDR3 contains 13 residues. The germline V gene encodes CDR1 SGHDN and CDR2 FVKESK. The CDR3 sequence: CASTRSPGNTIYF. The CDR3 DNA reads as TGTGCCAGCACCCGGAGTCCTGGAAACACCATATATTTT. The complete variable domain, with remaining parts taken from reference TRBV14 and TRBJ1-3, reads EAGVTQFPSHSVIEKGQTVTLRCDPISGHDNLYWYRRVMGKEIKFLLHFVKESKQDESGMPNNRFLAERTGGTYSTLKVQPAELEDSGVYFCASTRSPGNTIYFGEGSWLTVV.

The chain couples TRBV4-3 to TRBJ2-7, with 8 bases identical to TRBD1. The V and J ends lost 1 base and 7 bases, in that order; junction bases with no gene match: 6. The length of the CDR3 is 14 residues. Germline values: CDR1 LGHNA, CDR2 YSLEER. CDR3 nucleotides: TGCGCCAGCAGCCAAGCTCTGGACAGGGAGGAGCAGTACTTC. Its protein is CASSQALDREEQYF.

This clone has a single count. The CDR3 sequence: CASSQRTYMNTEAFF. The CDR3 DNA reads TGCGCCAGCAGCCAACGGACTTACATGAACACTGAAGCTTTCTTT. This chain links TRBV4-3 with TRBJ1-1; D gene unclear. The V end was cut by 2 bases, the J end by 0 bases, with 10 bases between. Germline-derived CDR1 and CDR2 are LGHNA and YSLEER. CDR3 length: 15 residues.